A selection of T cell receptor beta chains follows, all from one sample in a study of blood T cell repertoires in COVID-19. The table came from immunoSEQ multiplex PCR; TCRdb's copy has only in-frame clones and leaves some out. The repertoire holds under 200,000 clones, with around nine tenths as singletons. The sequenced sample was peripheral blood. All receptors come from a woman in her 70s with COVID-19, enrolled during active disease. The CDR3 runs from the conserved cysteine through the conserved F or W.

v_call: TRBV2; j_call: TRBJ1-3; cdr3_length: 14; cdr3_aa: CASRAGNSGNTIYF
v_call: TRBV30; j_call: TRBJ1-6; cdr3_length: 16; cdr3_aa: CAWSVEDSSYNSPLHF
v_call: TRBV21-1; j_call: TRBJ1-6; cdr3_length: 17; cdr3_aa: CASSTSGTSGGGSPLHF
v_call: TRBV30; j_call: TRBJ1-1; cdr3_length: 14; cdr3_aa: CAWRQGQENTEAFF
v_call: TRBV3-1/TRBV3-2; j_call: TRBJ2-7; cdr3_length: 16; cdr3_aa: CASSQGPSGVTYEQYF
v_call: TRBV5-1; j_call: TRBJ2-7; cdr3_length: 16; cdr3_aa: CASSSFMGGARYEQYF
v_call: TRBV5-4; j_call: TRBJ1-1; cdr3_length: 18; cdr3_aa: CASSLALVVGRRDTEAFF
v_call: TRBV20-1; j_call: TRBJ1-6; cdr3_length: 14; cdr3_aa: CSASPGQWDSPLHF
v_call: TRBV9; j_call: TRBJ2-7; cdr3_length: 15; cdr3_aa: CASSVGASGPYEQYF
v_call: TRBV5-1; j_call: TRBJ2-3; cdr3_length: 13; cdr3_aa: CASSDLATDTQYF
v_call: TRBV30; j_call: TRBJ1-4; cdr3_length: 13; cdr3_aa: CAWEAGGREKLFF
v_call: TRBV28; j_call: TRBJ1-5; cdr3_length: 15; cdr3_aa: CASSFSQGRSQPQHF
v_call: TRBV28; j_call: TRBJ1-1; cdr3_length: 13; cdr3_aa: CASSFGGNTEAFF
v_call: TRBV15; j_call: TRBJ1-1; cdr3_length: 16; cdr3_aa: CATSRSLVMAAHEAFF
v_call: TRBV7-9; j_call: TRBJ2-1; cdr3_length: 15; cdr3_aa: CASSPVGADYNEQFF
v_call: TRBV28; j_call: TRBJ2-5; cdr3_length: 14; cdr3_aa: CASSYYRGVGTQYF
v_call: TRBV14; j_call: TRBJ2-7; cdr3_length: 13; cdr3_aa: CASSQDRGAEQYF
v_call: TRBV3-1/TRBV3-2; j_call: TRBJ1-3; cdr3_length: 14; cdr3_aa: CASSQAGVGNTIYF
v_call: TRBV6-5; j_call: TRBJ1-2; cdr3_length: 14; cdr3_aa: CASSRQTGEHGYTF
v_call: TRBV5-1; j_call: TRBJ1-1; cdr3_length: 15; cdr3_aa: CASSRFFPLNTEAFF
v_call: TRBV28; j_call: TRBJ1-1; cdr3_length: 15; cdr3_aa: CASSLQGRLNTEAFF
v_call: TRBV30; j_call: TRBJ1-2; cdr3_length: 13; cdr3_aa: CAWLQGDAGAYTF
v_call: TRBV19; j_call: TRBJ1-1; cdr3_length: 15; cdr3_aa: CASSTPDRGRTEAFF
v_call: TRBV27; j_call: TRBJ2-5; cdr3_length: 16; cdr3_aa: CASSLETTTARGTQYF
v_call: TRBV24-1; j_call: TRBJ1-2; cdr3_length: 9; cdr3_aa: CAARKRYTF
v_call: TRBV5-6; j_call: TRBJ1-5; cdr3_length: 13; cdr3_aa: CASSSGQNQPQHF
v_call: TRBV2; j_call: TRBJ1-5; cdr3_length: 17; cdr3_aa: CASSSSAAGNPNQPQHF
v_call: TRBV27; j_call: TRBJ2-7; cdr3_length: 15; cdr3_aa: CASRSLGQGSYEQYF
v_call: TRBV18; j_call: TRBJ1-2; cdr3_length: 15; cdr3_aa: CASSPTTGPNYGYTF
v_call: TRBV7-8; j_call: TRBJ2-2; cdr3_length: 14; cdr3_aa: CASSKGANTGELFF
v_call: TRBV6-6; j_call: TRBJ2-1; cdr3_length: 13; cdr3_aa: CASSQDNYNEQFF
v_call: TRBV28; j_call: TRBJ1-4; cdr3_length: 13; cdr3_aa: CASRGTGSGKLFF
v_call: TRBV18; j_call: TRBJ2-7; cdr3_length: 11; cdr3_aa: CASSPNYEQYF
v_call: TRBV7-9; j_call: TRBJ1-4; cdr3_length: 15; cdr3_aa: CASSLEGTGDEKLFF
v_call: TRBV6-6; j_call: TRBJ2-7; cdr3_length: 12; cdr3_aa: CASRLRGTEQYF
v_call: TRBV4-2; j_call: TRBJ1-5; cdr3_length: 16; cdr3_aa: CASSPLIADSNQPQHF
v_call: TRBV11-2; j_call: TRBJ1-4; cdr3_length: 13; cdr3_aa: CASSLSGGEKLFF
v_call: TRBV15; j_call: TRBJ2-7; cdr3_length: 15; cdr3_aa: CATSREVSKALEQYF
v_call: TRBV6-5; j_call: TRBJ1-2; cdr3_length: 14; cdr3_aa: CASSLGQGGSGYTF
v_call: TRBV5-1; j_call: TRBJ1-1; cdr3_length: 15; cdr3_aa: CASSGWTGKNTEAFF
v_call: TRBV5-5; j_call: TRBJ1-1; cdr3_length: 15; cdr3_aa: CASSLAPPGNTEAFF
v_call: TRBV19; j_call: TRBJ2-5; cdr3_length: 16; cdr3_aa: CASSISRDYKQETQYF
v_call: TRBV18; j_call: TRBJ2-7; cdr3_length: 17; cdr3_aa: CASSPTEGEGRNHEQYF
v_call: TRBV24-1; j_call: TRBJ1-5; cdr3_length: 16; cdr3_aa: CATSDLSDRGNQPQHF
v_call: TRBV6-1; j_call: TRBJ1-2; cdr3_length: 15; cdr3_aa: CASSERQGGGYGYTF
v_call: TRBV10-3; j_call: TRBJ1-5; cdr3_length: 15; cdr3_aa: CAISNRGNSNQPQHF
v_call: TRBV5-6; j_call: TRBJ1-3; cdr3_length: 18; cdr3_aa: CASSLVGQGTLGGNTIYF
v_call: TRBV7-2; j_call: TRBJ2-5; cdr3_length: 13; cdr3_aa: CASKGLAQETQYF
v_call: TRBV5-1; j_call: TRBJ2-2; cdr3_length: 16; cdr3_aa: CASSLTGGNLAGELFF
v_call: TRBV14; j_call: TRBJ2-7; cdr3_length: 15; cdr3_aa: CASSQGRTTAYEQYF
v_call: TRBV11-3; j_call: TRBJ2-3; cdr3_length: 15; cdr3_aa: CASSARDRGGDTQYF